Listed here are 26 T cell receptor beta chains from one sample, sequenced in a study of graft-versus-host responses after intestinal transplantation. Which antigens these TCRs recognize remains unknown. The method was immunoSEQ multiplex PCR; TCRdb's version includes in-frame clones alone and lacks a portion of them. Seen here are about 47,000 clones, about 95% observed once, and the top ten hold around 0.21%. The sequencing used unstimulated CD8+ T cells sorted from spleen or lymph node cells, collected before transplant. All receptors derive from a human donor who was the organ donor for an intestinal transplant.

This clone was seen once. The chain links TRBV4-2 to TRBJ1-2; a weak D match, TRBD1 (6 bases). The CDR3 spans 14 residues. Germline CDR1 LGHNA, CDR2 YNFKEQ. Trimming cost V 1 base and J 6 bases, with 12 bases left between them. The CDR3: CASSQATGLDGYTF. The CDR3 nucleotides read TGTGCCAGCAGCCAAGCTACAGGGTTGGATGGCTACACCTTC.

The chain links TRBV4-1 to TRBJ1-1; TRBD1 matches at 9 bases. Germline V gene lookup returns CDR1 MGHRA and CDR2 YSYEKL. With V trimmed by 1 base and J by 0 bases, 15 bases remained unmatched. This CDR3 contains 20 residues. The CDR3 DNA sequence: TGCGCCAGCAGCCAAGGTCCCGGGACAGGGATCGGATTCATGAACACTGAAGCTTTCTTT. It encodes CASSQGPGTGIGFMNTEAFF.

V usage is TRBV7-9 and J usage is TRBJ1-1, with a tentative D call TRBD1 (5 bases). The CDR3 has 14 amino acids. The V end was cut by 5 bases, the J end by 4 bases, with 14 bases between. CDR1 and CDR2 from the germline V gene are SEHNR and FQNEAQ (reference sequence). CDR3 sequence reads: CASSHPLGVTEAFF. The CDR3 coding sequence is TGTGCCAGCAGCCATCCCTTGGGGGTCACTGAAGCTTTCTTT.

This chain uses TRBV15 with TRBJ1-1; D unclear. The germline V and J ends were trimmed by 5 bases and 0 bases, with 13 bases remaining between them. The CDR3 is made up of 15 amino acids. Germline V CDR1 and CDR2: LNHNV, YYDKDF (reference sequence). This CDR3 reads CATSESRGMNTEAFF. The CDR3 DNA follows: TGTGCCACCAGCGAATCGCGGGGAATGAACACTGAAGCTTTCTTT. The full variable domain, completed using reference TRBV15 and TRBJ1-1, is DAMVIQNPRYQVTQFGKPVTLSCSQTLNHNVMYWYQQKSSQAPKLLFHYYDKDFNNEADTPDNFQSRRPNTSFCFLDIRSPGLGDTAMYLCATSESRGMNTEAFFGQGTRLTVV.

This chain links TRBV7-9 with TRBJ1-2; D gene uncertain. V lost 5 bases, J lost 7 bases, and 14 bases lay in between. CDR1 SEHNR and CDR2 FQNEAQ come from the germline V gene (reference sequence). The CDR3 extends over 13 amino acids. The CDR3 loop reads CASSALGLGGYTF. The CDR3 DNA sequence: TGTGCCAGCAGCGCCCTCGGGTTAGGTGGCTACACCTTC.

The chain combines TRBV5-8 with TRBJ2-5, with a weak D call TRBD1 (6 bases). Germline V gene lookup returns CDR1 SGHTS and CDR2 YDEGEE. This CDR3 is 14 amino acids long. V shed 0 bases and J shed 3 bases, with 9 bases lying between them. The CDR3 loop is CASSLGRTEETQYF. The CDR3 DNA reads TGTGCCAGCAGCTTGGGCAGGACAGAAGAGACCCAGTACTTC.

This chain joins TRBV9 and TRBJ1-6; perhaps TRBD1 as D (6 bases). Germline V gene data show CDR1 as SGDLS and CDR2 as YYNGEE. This CDR3 is built from 16 residues. Trimming left V 3 bases short and J 6 bases short, with 16 bases between. The CDR3 is CASSDIQGGGNSPLHF. The CDR3 coding sequence is TGTGCCAGCAGCGACATACAGGGCGGAGGTAATTCACCCCTCCACTTT. The whole variable domain, filled in from reference TRBV9 and TRBJ1-6, reads DSGVTQTPKHLITATGQRVTLRCSPRSGDLSVYWYQQSLDQGLQFLIQYYNGEERAKGNILERFSAQQFPDLHSELNLSSLELGDSALYFCASSDIQGGGNSPLHFGNGTRLTVT.

The chain recombines TRBV27 with TRBJ1-2; D remains ambiguous. The CDR3 is 20 amino acids. V lost 3 bases and J lost 0, with 26 bases in between. Germline CDR1 is MNHEY and CDR2 is SMNVEV (reference sequence). The CDR3, as DNA: TGTGCCAGCAGTTTTTCGACCGTGAAGGGCGTTCAAGGACCTAACTATGGCTACACCTTC. Translation gives CASSFSTVKGVQGPNYGYTF.

This clone is a singleton in its sample. V gene TRBV7-9 combines with J gene TRBJ1-3; D gene unclear. CDR3 size: 11 residues. V lost 5 bases and J lost 4, with 3 bases in between. Germline-derived CDR1 and CDR2 are SEHNR and FQNEAQ (reference sequence). The CDR3 DNA sequence: TGTGCCAGCAGCGACGGAAACACCATATATTTT. Its translation: CASSDGNTIYF.

The rearrangement links TRBV7-9 to TRBJ2-7; D unresolved. Trimming shortened V by 0 bases and J by 2 bases, and 5 bases separated the two germline ends. In germline, CDR1 is SEHNR, CDR2 FQNEAQ (reference sequence). The CDR3 extends over 13 amino acids. This CDR3 is CASSLATTYEQYF. The CDR3 nucleotides read TGTGCCAGCAGCTTAGCCACAACCTACGAGCAGTACTTC.

V gene TRBV9 combines with J gene TRBJ1-5, with unresolved D. This CDR3 comprises 14 residues. CDR1 is SGDLS, CDR2 YYNGEE, per germline. Trimming cost V 0 bases and J 1 base, with 5 bases left between them. The CDR3 nucleotides read TGTGCCAGCAGCGTAGACGACAGCAATCAGCCCCAGCATTTT. This gives the protein CASSVDDSNQPQHF.

V gene TRBV27 combines with J gene TRBJ2-7; 9 nucleotides line up with TRBD2. Germline CDR1 MNHEY, CDR2 SMNVEV (reference sequence). This CDR3 contains 15 residues. V lost 0 bases and J lost 3; bases outside the gene matches: 3. CDR3 loop: CASSLSSGGHYEQYF. CDR3 sequence (DNA): TGTGCCAGCAGTTTATCGAGCGGGGGGCACTACGAGCAGTACTTC.

The rearrangement uses TRBV19 and TRBJ1-1; 7 bases fit TRBD1. The CDR3 spans 16 residues. The junction had 20 bases not matched to a gene; V was cut back by 11 bases and J by 5 bases. Germline values: CDR1 LNHDA, CDR2 SQIVND (reference sequence). CDR3 protein: CAAKRQGGFEGTEAFF. The DNA of the CDR3 is TGTGCCGCCAAAAGACAGGGAGGGTTCGAGGGAACTGAAGCTTTCTTT.

For the CDR3, the DNA is TGTGCCAGCAGTGAACCTGGGTCTGGTTCACCCCTCCACTTT. Its protein product is CASSEPGSGSPLHF. This chain uses TRBV2 with TRBJ1-6; no clear D. Germline loops: CDR1 SNHLY, CDR2 FYNNEI. CDR3 size: 14 residues. V dropped 2 bases and J dropped 9 bases, with 11 bases sitting between them. Supplemented by reference TRBV2 and TRBJ1-6, the full variable domain reads EPEVTQTPSHQVTQMGQEVILRCVPISNHLYFYWYRQILGQKVEFLVSFYNNEISEKSEIFDDQFSVERPDGSNFTLKIRSTKLEDSAMYFCASSEPGSGSPLHFGNGTRLTVT.

This clone was seen only once. The rearrangement links TRBV29-1 to TRBJ1-2; 8 bases map to TRBD1. Trimming at V came to 6 bases and at J to 3 bases, leaving 6 bases not matched to a gene. The CDR3 runs to 13 residues. Germline V gives CDR1 SQVTM, CDR2 ANQGSEA. CDR3 in amino acids: CSVEGQDHYGYTF. The DNA for the CDR3 is TGCAGCGTAGAGGGACAGGATCACTATGGCTACACCTTC.

CDR3 DNA: TGTGCCAGCAGCCCTACATGGGACAGTAGTAACTATGGCTACACCTTC. Translation: CASSPTWDSSNYGYTF. This chain joins TRBV28 and TRBJ1-2, with TRBD1 matching over 7 bases. CDR1 MDHEN and CDR2 SYDVKM come from the germline V gene. This CDR3 contains 16 residues. V gave up 6 bases and J gave up 1 base; unmatched junction bases: 11.

V gene TRBV6-6 combines with J gene TRBJ1-6, with D hard to call. V lost 0 bases and J 7 bases, leaving 10 bases between the germline ends. The CDR3 runs 15 residues. Germline CDR1 reads MNHNY; CDR2 reads SVGAGI (reference sequence). CDR3 DNA: TGTGCCAGCAGTTACTCAAACAAGCTAAATTCACCCCTCCACTTT. This codes for CASSYSNKLNSPLHF.

V is TRBV28 and J is TRBJ2-7; possible D gene TRBD2, 5 bases. The V gene lost 6 bases and the J gene lost 0 bases, with 9 bases spanning the gap. CDR3 size: 13 residues. Germline lookup yields CDR1 MDHEN and CDR2 SYDVKM. The CDR3 spells CASSSGSSYEQYF. CDR3 coding DNA: TGTGCCAGCAGCAGCGGAAGCTCCTACGAGCAGTACTTC.

The J gene is TRBJ2-1, the V gene TRBV9; D unresolved. CDR1 is SGDLS, CDR2 YYNGEE, per germline. The CDR3 totals 15 residues. Trimming shortened V by 0 bases and J by 5 bases, and 12 bases separated the two germline ends. CDR3 protein: CASSVVGRKNNEQFF. Here the CDR3 DNA reads TGTGCCAGCAGCGTAGTAGGTCGGAAGAACAATGAGCAGTTCTTC.

The chain combines TRBV7-3 with TRBJ2-1; 9 positions agree with TRBD2. With V trimmed by 2 bases and J by 4 bases, 3 bases remained unmatched. CDR3 length: 15 residues. Germline V gene data show CDR1 as SGHTA and CDR2 as FQGTGA. The DNA for the CDR3 is TGTGCCAGCAGCTTACTAGCGGGGCAGTACAATGAGCAGTTCTTC. Translating it yields CASSLLAGQYNEQFF. Together with reference TRBV7-3 and TRBJ2-1, the CDR3 gives the full variable domain: GAGVSQTPSNKVTEKGKYVELRCDPISGHTALYWYRQSLGQGPEFLIYFQGTGAADDSGLPNDRFFAVRPEGSVSTLKIQRTERGDSAVYLCASSLLAGQYNEQFFGPGTRLTVL.

The table lists this clone with a count of one. CDR3 DNA: TGTGCCAGCAGCTTAGGCGGTGAGGAGCAGTTCTTC. Amino acids: CASSLGGEEQFF. The chain has TRBV13 and TRBJ2-1; D unresolved. There are 12 residues in the CDR3. From germline, CDR1 is PRHDT and CDR2 FYEKMQ (reference sequence). Trimming took 0 bases from V and 10 from J, leaving 7 bases between them.

This rearrangement joins TRBV12-5 to TRBJ2-1, with 10 bases lining up with TRBD2. The J segment lost 7 bases and the V segment lost 6 bases, leaving 9 bases of the junction unmatched. This CDR3 region has 15 residues. Germline assignment: CDR1 LGHNT and CDR2 FRNRAP. The CDR3 reads CASGWERGGKNEQFF. The DNA of the CDR3 is TGTGCTAGTGGATGGGAGCGGGGGGGAAAGAATGAGCAGTTCTTC. The variable domain in full, with the rest retrieved from reference TRBV12-5 and TRBJ2-1, is DARVTQTPRHKVTEMGQEVTMRCQPILGHNTVFWYRQTMMQGLELLAYFRNRAPLDDSGMPKDRFSAEMPDATLATLKIQPSEPRDSAVYFCASGWERGGKNEQFFGPGTRLTVL.

This clone has just one count. V is TRBV30 and J is TRBJ2-2; D is perhaps TRBD1 or TRBD2 (5 bases each). The CDR3 extends over 14 amino acids. The V gene's germline CDR1 is GTSNPN and CDR2 SVGIG (reference sequence). Deletions cut 2 bases from V and 5 bases from J, with 12 bases between. The CDR3 loop is CAWSTKGETGELFF. The CDR3 bases are TGTGCCTGGAGTACAAAAGGGGAGACCGGGGAGCTGTTTTTT. Using reference TRBV30 and TRBJ2-2 for the parts outside the CDR3, the full variable domain is SQTIHQWPATLVQPVGSPLSLECTVEGTSNPNLYWYRQAAGRGLQLLFYSVGIGQISSEVPQNLSASRPQDRQFILSSKKLLLSDSGFYLCAWSTKGETGELFFGEGSRLTVL.

The chain recombines TRBV5-6 with TRBJ1-5; tentatively, D is TRBD1 (6 bases). CDR3 size: 16 residues. V was clipped by 3 bases and J by 0 bases, with 13 bases between them. Germline-derived CDR1 and CDR2 are SGHDT and YYEEEE. The CDR3: CASSCTGNYSNQPQHF. DNA of the CDR3: TGTGCCAGCAGCTGCACAGGGAATTATAGCAATCAGCCCCAGCATTTT. Based on the CDR3 plus reference TRBV5-6 and TRBJ1-5, the full variable domain is DAGVTQSPTHLIKTRGQQVTLRCSPKSGHDTVSWYQQALGQGPQFIFQYYEEEERQRGNFPDRFSGHQFPNYSSELNVNALLLGDSALYLCASSCTGNYSNQPQHFGDGTRLSIL.

The chain recombines TRBV7-9 with TRBJ1-2, with D possibly being TRBD1 (5 bases). V dropped 5 bases and J dropped 0 bases, with 16 bases sitting between them. There are 16 residues in the CDR3. CDR1 is SEHNR and CDR2 is FQNEAQ in the germline V gene (reference sequence). The CDR3 DNA follows: TGTGCCAGCAGCGCCCGAAACAGGCAGTCTAACTATGGCTACACCTTC. It translates to CASSARNRQSNYGYTF.

The chain joins TRBV7-9 to TRBJ2-7; perhaps TRBD2 as D (5 bases). The germline V gene has CDR1 SEHNR and CDR2 FQNEAQ (reference sequence). V lost 4 bases, J lost 3 bases, and 7 bases lay in between. The CDR3 spans 12 residues. CDR3 sequence reads: CASSSADYEQYF. The CDR3 coding sequence is TGTGCCAGCAGCTCAGCGGACTACGAGCAGTACTTC.